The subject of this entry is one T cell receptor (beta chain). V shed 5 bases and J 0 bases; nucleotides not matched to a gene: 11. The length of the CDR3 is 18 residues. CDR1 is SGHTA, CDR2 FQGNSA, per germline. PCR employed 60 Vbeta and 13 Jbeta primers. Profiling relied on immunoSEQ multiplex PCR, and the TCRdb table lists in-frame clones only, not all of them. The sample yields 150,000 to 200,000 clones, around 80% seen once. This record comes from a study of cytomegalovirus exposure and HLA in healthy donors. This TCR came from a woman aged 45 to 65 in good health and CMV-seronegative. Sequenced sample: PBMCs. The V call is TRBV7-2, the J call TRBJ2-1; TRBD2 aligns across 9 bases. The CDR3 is CASSRGSVSGSSYNEQFF. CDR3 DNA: TGTGCCAGCAGCAGGGGGAGCGTTAGCGGGAGCTCCTACAATGAGCAGTTCTTC.